This record covers a single TCR beta chain. This record belongs to a study of blood T cell repertoires in COVID-19. Study information: COVID-19 samples from acute and convalescent phases originated in the United States, Italy and Spain.

This CDR3 has 14 residues. V lost 5 bases and J lost 2, with 10 bases in between. The V gene's germline CDR1 is SGHAT and CDR2 FQNNGV. Profiled with immunoSEQ multiplex PCR; TCRdb holds only in-frame clones, not every one. Of over 200,000 clones listed, less than 85% are singletons. Sequencing was carried out using PBMCs or T cells enriched from blood (not recorded which). The sequence was collected from a middle-aged man who had recovered from COVID-19. This chain uses TRBV11-2 with TRBJ1-3; possibly TRBD1 for D (6 bases). CDR3 sequence (DNA): TGTGCCAGCAGCCAACAGGGTGCTGGAAACACCATATATTTT. It encodes CASSQQGAGNTIYF.